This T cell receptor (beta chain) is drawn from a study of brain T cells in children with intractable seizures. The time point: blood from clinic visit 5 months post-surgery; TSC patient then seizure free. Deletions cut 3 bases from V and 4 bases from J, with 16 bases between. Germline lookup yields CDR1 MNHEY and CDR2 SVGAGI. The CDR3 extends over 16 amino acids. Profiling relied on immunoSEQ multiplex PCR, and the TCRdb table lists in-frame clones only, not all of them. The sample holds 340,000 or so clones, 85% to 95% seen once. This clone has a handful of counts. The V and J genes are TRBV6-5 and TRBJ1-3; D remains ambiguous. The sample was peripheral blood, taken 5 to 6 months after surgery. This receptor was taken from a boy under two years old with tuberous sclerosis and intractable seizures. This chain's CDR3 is CASSYEDPLGGNTIYF. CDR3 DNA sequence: TGTGCCAGCAGTTATGAGGACCCGCTGGGAGGAAACACCATATATTTT.